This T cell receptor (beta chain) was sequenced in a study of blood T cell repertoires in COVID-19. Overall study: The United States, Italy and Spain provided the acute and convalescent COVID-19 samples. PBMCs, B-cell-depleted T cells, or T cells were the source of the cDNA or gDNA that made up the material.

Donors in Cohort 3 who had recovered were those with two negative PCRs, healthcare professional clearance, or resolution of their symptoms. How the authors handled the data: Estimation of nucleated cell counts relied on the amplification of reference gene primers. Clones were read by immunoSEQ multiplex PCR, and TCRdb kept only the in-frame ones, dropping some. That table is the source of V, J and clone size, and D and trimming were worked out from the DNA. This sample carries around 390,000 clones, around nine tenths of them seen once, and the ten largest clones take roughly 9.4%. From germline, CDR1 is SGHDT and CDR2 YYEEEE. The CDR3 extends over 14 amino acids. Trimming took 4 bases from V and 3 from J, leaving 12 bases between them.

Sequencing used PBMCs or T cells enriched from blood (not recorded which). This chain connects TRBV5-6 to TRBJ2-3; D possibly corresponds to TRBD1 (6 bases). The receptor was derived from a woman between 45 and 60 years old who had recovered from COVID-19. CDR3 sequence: CASSPAGETDTQYF. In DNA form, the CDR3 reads TGTGCCAGCAGCCCCGCAGGGGAGACAGATACGCAGTATTTT. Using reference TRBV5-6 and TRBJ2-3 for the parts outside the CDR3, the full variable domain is DAGVTQSPTHLIKTRGQQVTLRCSPKSGHDTVSWYQQALGQGPQFIFQYYEEEERQRGNFPDRFSGHQFPNYSSELNVNALLLGDSALYLCASSPAGETDTQYFGPGTRLTVL.